These 27 T cell receptor beta chains came from one sample sequenced in a study of vaccination effects on CD4 cells after COVID-19. Viral peptide pools were used in the ViraFEST assay to expand antigen-specific CD4+ T cells, and sequencing came afterward. Culture lasted about ten days before CD4+ T cell isolation. Of the BNT162b2 and mRNA-1273 vaccines, participants received two doses of one or the other. Their cognate antigens are unknown. Only in-frame clones appear in the TCRdb table, and some are missing; sequencing was by immunoSEQ multiplex PCR. This sample has roughly 70,000 clones, with under 85% found just once. The material sequenced was CD4+ T cells from PBMCs cultured with HCoV-OC43 spike peptides, taken after COVID-19 vaccination. The subset is: HCoV-OC43 spike overlapping peptide pool stimulation. These receptors all come from a human donor who received a COVID-19 vaccine.

This clone turned up a few times. The chain combines TRBV15 with TRBJ2-1, with D possibly being TRBD2 (7 bases). This CDR3 contains 17 residues. Trimming removed 0 bases from V and 10 bases from J, with 22 bases in between. CDR1 and CDR2 from the germline V gene are LNHNV and YYDKDF (reference sequence). CDR3 in amino acids: CATSRDGLGGVLGEQFF. The CDR3 bases are TGTGCCACCAGCAGAGATGGCCTAGGGGGGGTCTTGGGAGAGCAGTTCTTC.

This rearrangement joins TRBV3-1 (or the pseudogene TRBV3-2) to TRBJ1-1; 7 bases are a match to TRBD1. V was clipped by 1 base and J by 8 bases; unmatched bases: 10. The CDR3 is 15 amino acids. CDR1 and CDR2 (germline): LGHDT, YNNKEL (reference sequence). The CDR3 DNA sequence: TGTGCCAGCAGCCAAGTCCTCCGGGACAGAGGAGAAGCTTTCTTT. Translated, it gives CASSQVLRDRGEAFF.

V is TRBV6-5 and J is TRBJ1-5, with D unresolved. CDR1 is MNHEY and CDR2 is SVGAGI in the germline V gene. This CDR3 is 15 amino acids long. Trimming left V 7 bases short and J 2 bases short, with 15 bases between. This CDR3 is CASMKDLSGNQPQHF. In DNA form, the CDR3 reads TGTGCCAGCATGAAGGATTTAAGCGGCAATCAGCCCCAGCATTTT.

This sequence joins TRBV5-1 and TRBJ1-3, with D hard to call. The length of the CDR3 is 13 residues. The germline V gene has CDR1 SGHRS and CDR2 YFSETQ. The V end lost 0 bases, the J end lost 4 bases, and 5 bases lay between the germline ends. CDR3 sequence (DNA): TGCGCCAGCAGCTTGGGGCCAGGAAACACCATATATTTT. Translation gives CASSLGPGNTIYF.

This rearrangement joins TRBV19 to TRBJ2-2; a weak D match, TRBD1 (5 bases). Germline V CDR1 and CDR2: LNHDA, SQIVND (reference sequence). V was clipped by 7 bases and J by 4 bases, with 10 bases between them. There are 13 residues in the CDR3. The CDR3 bases are TGTGCCAGTAAAACCAGGGCCACCGGGGAGCTGTTTTTT. Its translation: CASKTRATGELFF.

The rearrangement links TRBV6-1 to TRBJ1-2; D gene ambiguous. The CDR3 runs 13 residues. CDR1 is MNHNS and CDR2 is SASEGT in the germline V gene. The V gene lost 2 bases and the J gene lost 4 bases, with 8 bases spanning the gap. CDR3 region: CASSESQIYGYTF. For the CDR3, the DNA is TGTGCCAGCAGTGAATCACAGATCTATGGCTACACCTTC.

This chain joins TRBV6-5 and TRBJ2-7; a weak D match, TRBD2 (5 bases). This CDR3 is built from 11 residues. The germline CDR1 and CDR2 sequences are MNHEY and SVGAGI. V lost 10 bases to trimming and J lost 3 bases, with 10 bases between them. The CDR3 nucleotides read TGTGCCATCGGGGTCTTCTACGAGCAGTACGTC. It encodes CAIGVFYEQYV.

This clone is deemed medium-sized. The chain uses TRBV10-3 and TRBJ1-2; no reliable D call. The germline V and J ends were trimmed by 4 bases and 1 base, with 19 bases remaining between them. This CDR3 has 17 amino acids. CDR1 is ENHRY, CDR2 SYGVKD, per germline. The CDR3 here is CAISGPGSSILNYGYTF. For the CDR3, the DNA is TGTGCCATCAGTGGGCCCGGGTCCTCGATACTTAACTATGGCTACACCTTC.

The gene calls are TRBV27 and TRBJ1-5, with a weak D call TRBD1 (5 bases). Germline V lookup: CDR1 MNHEY, CDR2 SMNVEV (reference sequence). The CDR3 has 15 amino acids. V lost 6 bases to trimming and J lost 3 bases, with 15 bases between them. CDR3 in amino acids: CASRGGDSLNQPQHF. The CDR3 DNA is TGTGCCAGCAGGGGGGGAGACAGTCTCAATCAGCCCCAGCATTTT.

The rearrangement joins TRBV27 to TRBJ1-2, with 10 bases lining up with TRBD1. CDR1 MNHEY and CDR2 SMNVEV come from the germline V gene (reference sequence). The CDR3 runs to 14 residues. V trimming: 3 bases; J trimming: 8 bases; junction bases outside the gene matches: 6. The CDR3 spells CASSFGTGEKGYTF. CDR3 coding DNA: TGTGCCAGCAGTTTCGGGACAGGGGAGAAAGGCTACACCTTC.

V and J are TRBV2 and TRBJ2-1, with a possible D match to TRBD2 (5 bases). CDR3 length: 14 amino acids. Trimming took off 2 bases at V and 3 bases at J, with 8 bases between the two ends. Germline CDR1 is SNHLY and CDR2 is FYNNEI. CDR3 sequence: CASSERGSYNEQFF. In DNA form, the CDR3 reads TGTGCCAGCAGTGAACGGGGAAGCTACAATGAGCAGTTCTTC.

DNA for the CDR3: TGTGCCAGCAGCCACCAGGGAAACTATGGCTACACCTTC. As protein: CASSHQGNYGYTF. The chain joins TRBV4-2 to TRBJ1-2, with a tentative D call TRBD1 (5 bases). Trimming removed 3 bases at V and 2 bases at J, with 7 bases between. Germline V gene sequence: CDR1 LGHNA, CDR2 YNFKEQ. This CDR3 has 13 amino acids.

The V call is TRBV27, the J call TRBJ2-5; D might be TRBD1 (5 bases). The V end lost 4 bases, the J end lost 2 bases, and 14 bases lay between the germline ends. The length of the CDR3 is 15 residues. Germline loops: CDR1 MNHEY, CDR2 SMNVEV (reference sequence). The CDR3 sequence: CASSSGAAPQETQYF. The CDR3 region has the DNA TGTGCCAGCAGTTCTGGGGCCGCACCACAAGAGACCCAGTACTTC.

The chain recombines TRBV7-9 with TRBJ2-2; D is unresolved. Germline V gives CDR1 SEHNR, CDR2 FQNEAQ (reference sequence). The CDR3 loop spans 12 amino acids. The ends were cut back, 1 base at V and 10 bases at J, with 7 bases in the middle. Here the CDR3 DNA reads TGTGCCAGCAGCTTAGTCCCACCGGAGCTGTTTTTT. It translates to CASSLVPPELFF.

The V and J genes are TRBV14 and TRBJ2-1, with 7 bases aligning to TRBD2. Trimming cost V 2 bases and J 9 bases; bases outside gene matches: 10. There are 15 residues in the CDR3. Looked up from germline, CDR1 is SGHDN and CDR2 is FVKESK. The CDR3 region is CASSQFTGPGGEQFF. In nucleotides, the CDR3 is TGTGCCAGCAGCCAATTCACAGGCCCGGGGGGTGAGCAGTTCTTC.

This clone was detected only a few times. V gene TRBV18 combines with J gene TRBJ1-1; possibly TRBD1 for D (5 bases). V gave up 4 bases and J gave up 4 bases, with 10 bases separating them. The CDR3 is 13 residues long. Germline CDR1 reads KGHSH; CDR2 reads LQKENI. The CDR3 spells CASSLTGGTEAFF. In DNA, the CDR3 is TGTGCCAGCTCACTCACGGGGGGCACTGAAGCTTTCTTT.

The chain carries TRBV15 and TRBJ2-7; 12 positions match TRBD1. V was clipped by 3 bases and J by 5 bases; unmatched bases: 8. Germline assignment: CDR1 LNHNV and CDR2 YYDKDF (reference sequence). This CDR3 contains 16 residues. Written as DNA, the CDR3 is TGTGCCACCAGCAGTGCGGGACAGGGGGCTATCGACGAGCAGTACGTC. Protein sequence: CATSSAGQGAIDEQYV.

This rearrangement joins TRBV6-2 or TRBV6-3 to TRBJ2-5; 10 positions agree with TRBD1. CDR1 is MNHEY, CDR2 SVGEGT, per germline. With V trimmed by 2 bases and J by 5 bases, 5 bases remained unmatched. CDR3 size: 15 residues. The CDR3 coding sequence is TGTGCCAGCAGTTACCCGACAGGGGGCAGCGAGACCCAGTACTTC. Amino acid sequence: CASSYPTGGSETQYF.

The chain uses TRBV25-1 and TRBJ2-5; no clear D. V shed 11 bases and J shed 2 bases, with 0 bases lying between them. CDR3 length: 8 amino acids. Germline CDR1 MGHDK, CDR2 SYGVNS. The CDR3 reads CAQETQYF. The DNA for the CDR3 is TGTGCCCAAGAGACCCAGTACTTC. The complete variable domain, with remaining parts taken from reference TRBV25-1 and TRBJ2-5, reads EADIYQTPRYLVIGTGKKITLECSQTMGHDKMYWYQQDPGMELHLIHYSYGVNSTEKGDLSSESTVSRIRTEHFPLTLESARPSHTSQYLCAQETQYFGPGTRLLVL.

This clone was observed a handful of times. This chain joins TRBV24-1 and TRBJ2-1; D ambiguous. The CDR3 loop spans 12 amino acids. V was pared by 1 base and J by 7 bases, with 4 bases between. Germline V gene lookup returns CDR1 KGHDR and CDR2 SFDVKD. CDR3 protein: CATSDFRNEQFF. The CDR3 DNA reads as TGTGCCACCAGTGATTTCAGGAATGAGCAGTTCTTC.

This chain connects TRBV6-1 to TRBJ1-2; D remains unclear. V lost 1 base, J lost 7 bases, and 4 bases lay in between. Germline values: CDR1 MNHNS, CDR2 SASEGT. This CDR3 comprises 11 residues. CDR3 nucleotide sequence: TGTGCCAGCAGTGAAGGGGGTGGCTACACCTTC. It codes for CASSEGGGYTF.

This clone appeared a single time. The rearrangement uses TRBV14 and TRBJ2-5, with D perhaps matching TRBD1 (6 bases). V was shortened by 6 bases and J by 2 bases, with 13 bases between the two germline ends. CDR1 and CDR2 from the germline V gene are SGHDN and FVKESK. This CDR3 has 14 residues. Written as DNA, the CDR3 is TGTGCCAGCAGTCGACAGGTTAAGCAAGAGACCCAGTACTTC. Translating gives CASSRQVKQETQYF.

This chain uses TRBV7-8 with TRBJ1-4, with 8 bases aligning to TRBD1. The CDR3 totals 17 residues. CDR1 SGHVS and CDR2 FQNEAQ come from the germline V gene. After removal of 7 bases from V and 2 bases from J, the junction contained 12 bases not matched to a gene. CDR3 in amino acids: CASNARPGGATNEKLFF. The CDR3 bases are TGTGCCAGCAACGCCCGACCAGGGGGCGCGACTAATGAAAAACTGTTTTTT.

This clone has just one count. The V call is TRBV18, the J call TRBJ2-5, with D maybe TRBD1 (5 bases). The CDR3 covers 13 residues. Germline loops: CDR1 KGHSH, CDR2 LQKENI. V was shortened by 3 bases and J by 4 bases, with 9 bases between the two germline ends. The CDR3 spells CASSPYQGETQYF. The CDR3 nucleotides are TGTGCCAGCTCACCCTATCAGGGAGAGACCCAGTACTTC.

The chain joins TRBV10-3 to TRBJ2-3; 11 bases align to TRBD2. Trimming at V came to 2 bases and at J to 6 bases, leaving 10 bases not matched to a gene. The germline CDR1 and CDR2 sequences are ENHRY and SYGVKD. The CDR3 extends over 17 amino acids. CDR3 nucleotides: TGTGCCATCAGTGAGACCGTGTCTAGCGGGGGGATGGATACGCAGTATTTT. It specifies CAISETVSSGGMDTQYF.

The V and J genes are TRBV6-5 and TRBJ1-2, with D possibly matching TRBD1 (5 bases). CDR1 is MNHEY, CDR2 SVGAGI, per germline. Trimming left V 10 bases short and J 5 bases short, with 11 bases between. The CDR3 extends over 11 amino acids. The CDR3 loop is CATYPGYGYTF. The CDR3 DNA reads TGTGCCACTTATCCAGGGTATGGCTACACCTTC.

The chain recombines TRBV6-4 with TRBJ2-3; perhaps TRBD1 as D (6 bases). With 2 bases removed from V and 4 bases from J, the gap between germline ends came to 16 bases. Germline V lookup: CDR1 MRHNA, CDR2 SNTAGT. This CDR3 is built from 16 residues. CDR3 DNA sequence: TGTGCCAGCAGTGACAAGGGGGATGTCCGGCCAGATACGCAGTATTTT. Amino acid sequence: CASSDKGDVRPDTQYF.